Listed here are 19 T cell receptor beta chains from one sample, sequenced in a study of T cells after yellow fever vaccination. TCRdb processed the 5' RACE reads anew with MiXCR; each CDR3 protein has one entry. Here the sample spans around 100,000 distinct CDR3 sequences, more than 7.5% being singletons. Source: CD8+ T cells sorted from PBMCs, taken 45 days after the yellow fever booster vaccination. The receptors shown here come from a man in his thirties or forties who received the YFV17D yellow fever vaccine.

Ten or more counts support this clonotype. V gene TRBV29-1 combines with J gene TRBJ2-2; a possible D gene is TRBD1 (5 bases). The germline CDR1 and CDR2 sequences are SQVTM and ANQGSEA. The length of the CDR3 is 14 residues. V was trimmed by 2 bases and J by 1 base, leaving 8 bases between them. CDR3 coding DNA: TGCAGCGTTGAACGTCAGGGGAACACCGGGGAGCTGTTTTTT. Translating it yields CSVERQGNTGELFF.

Turning to this clonotype: This may be a read error: a much more frequent sequence differs by one nucleotide. The chain couples TRBV7-8 to TRBJ2-1, with D possibly matching TRBD2 (6 bases). This CDR3 comprises 17 residues. V was pared by 8 bases and J by 3 bases, with 23 bases between. Per the germline V gene, CDR1 is SGHVS and CDR2 is FQNEAQ. Here the CDR3 DNA reads TGTGCCAGCCGGTCCGGGACTCTTCTAAGCTACTACAATGAGCAGTTCTTC. Translation gives CASRSGTLLSYYNEQFF.

This clonotype was found many times. The CDR3 is CASSTPQGNYEQYF. As DNA, the CDR3 is TGTGCCAGCTCGACCCCCCAGGGGAACTACGAGCAGTACTTC. J is TRBJ2-7 and V is TRBV18; D is perhaps TRBD1 (6 bases). Deletions cut 6 bases from V and 3 bases from J, with 15 bases between. The CDR3 has 14 residues. Germline values: CDR1 KGHSH, CDR2 LQKENI.

This clonotype was counted at least ten times. This chain uses TRBV20-1 with TRBJ2-1, with unresolved D. The CDR3 is 14 amino acids. Germline V CDR1 and CDR2: DFQATT, SNEGSKA (reference sequence). V was clipped by 3 bases and J by 0 bases, with 9 bases between them. The CDR3: CSASDVGSYNEQFF. The CDR3 DNA reads TGCAGTGCTAGTGACGTGGGCTCCTACAATGAGCAGTTCTTC.

This clonotype was counted ten times or more. This chain uses TRBV20-1 with TRBJ2-7; D is unresolved. Germline V lookup: CDR1 DFQATT, CDR2 SNEGSKA (reference sequence). This CDR3 is 11 amino acids long. Deletions cut 3 bases from V and 3 bases from J, with 6 bases between. The CDR3 here is CSASDHYEQYF. CDR3 DNA sequence: TGCAGTGCTAGTGACCACTACGAGCAGTACTTC.

Many counts were recorded for this clonotype. Mismatch with germline at one junction end may stem from a read error. The chain recombines TRBV15 with TRBJ2-5; 7 nucleotides match TRBD1. There are 14 residues in the CDR3. Per the germline V gene, CDR1 is LNHNV and CDR2 is YYDKDF (reference sequence). CDR3 residues: CATNLDRTAGTQYF. In DNA form, the CDR3 reads TGTGCTACCAACCTGGACAGGACCGCAGGGACCCAGTACTTC. Complete variable domain (other parts from reference TRBV15 and TRBJ2-5): DAMVIQNPRYQVTQFGKPVTLSCSQTLNHNVMYWYQQKSSQAPKLLFHYYDKDFNNEADTPDNFQSRRPNTSFCFLDIRSPGLGDTAMYLCATNLDRTAGTQYFGPGTRLLVL.

As for this clonotype: One base away lies a much larger clone, so this may be a sequencing read error. This sequence joins TRBV2 and TRBJ2-7; D gene unclear. CDR1 SNHLY and CDR2 FYNNEI come from the germline V gene. CDR3 length: 14 amino acids. The CDR3 DNA sequence: TGTGCCAGCACTGTACTAAGCGCCTCCTACGGGCAGTACTTC. This translates into CASTVLSASYGQYF. Looking up the rest from reference TRBV2 and TRBJ2-7 gives the full variable domain: EPEVTQTPSHQVTQMGQEVILRCVPISNHLYFYWYRQILGQKVEFLVSFYNNEISEKSEIFDDQFSVERPDGSNFTLKIRSTKLEDSAMYFCASTVLSASYGQYFGPGTRLTVT.

Many counts were recorded for this clonotype. This sequence joins TRBV20-1 and TRBJ2-1, with D possibly being TRBD1 or TRBD2 (6 bases each). This CDR3 is 14 amino acids long. V was trimmed by 5 bases and J by 8 bases, leaving 19 bases between them. Germline lookup yields CDR1 DFQATT and CDR2 SNEGSKA (reference sequence). The CDR3 DNA follows: TGCAGTGCTCGGGTCCTAGGGGGGCGGGATGAGCAGTTCTTC. Its translation: CSARVLGGRDEQFF.

This clonotype has a count of ten or more. V and J are TRBV10-3 and TRBJ2-1; D not certain. Looked up from germline, CDR1 is ENHRY and CDR2 is SYGVKD. CDR3 length: 14 residues. Trimming left V 3 bases short and J 9 bases short, with 15 bases between. The CDR3 is CAISEVLRIGEQFF. CDR3 nucleotide sequence: TGTGCCATCAGTGAAGTTCTAAGGATAGGTGAGCAGTTCTTC.

This clonotype was recorded a few times. The V and J genes are TRBV4-2 and TRBJ2-1; the match to TRBD2 covers 8 bases. This CDR3 has 16 residues. V lost 4 bases and J lost 7; bases outside the gene matches: 12. The germline V gene has CDR1 LGHNA and CDR2 YNFKEQ. The CDR3: CASSPNGAGVLNEQFF. CDR3 nucleotide sequence: TGTGCCAGCAGCCCCAACGGAGCGGGAGTTTTAAATGAGCAGTTCTTC.

This clonotype has a count of ten or more. The CDR3 DNA reads TGCGCCAGCAGCACGCGACCTATGGAGTTCGAAGAGACCCAGTACTTC. This translates into CASSTRPMEFEETQYF. This rearrangement joins TRBV5-1 to TRBJ2-5; D unclear. The germline V gene has CDR1 SGHRS and CDR2 YFSETQ. The CDR3 is made up of 16 amino acids. Trimming shortened V by 4 bases and J by 3 bases, and 19 bases separated the two germline ends.

This clonotype was seen at least ten times. The V call is TRBV10-3, the J call TRBJ1-2; TRBD1 is a possible D gene (5 bases). The CDR3 totals 11 residues. Trimming took 10 bases from V and 8 from J, leaving 14 bases between them. Germline V gene lookup returns CDR1 ENHRY and CDR2 SYGVKD. The DNA for the CDR3 is TGTGCCAACCTCGGGACGTGGGGCTACACCTTC. Amino acids: CANLGTWGYTF.

CDR3 loop: CSARDFPYEQYF. As DNA, the CDR3 is TGCAGTGCTAGAGATTTCCCCTACGAGCAGTACTTC. The rearrangement links TRBV20-1 to TRBJ2-7, with D hard to call. Per the germline V gene, CDR1 is DFQATT and CDR2 is SNEGSKA (reference sequence). Trimming removed 0 bases at V and 2 bases at J, with 5 bases between. The CDR3 runs 12 residues.

This clonotype has ten or more counts. V is TRBV12-3 or TRBV12-4 and J is TRBJ2-2; 7 nucleotides agree with TRBD2. The length of the CDR3 is 15 residues. Trimming at V came to 7 bases and at J to 5 bases, leaving 10 bases not matched to a gene. The CDR3 sequence: CASNLRGGPTGELFF. The CDR3 nucleotides are TGTGCCAGCAACCTAAGGGGAGGGCCTACCGGGGAGCTGTTTTTT.

This clonotype was seen only a few times. V usage is TRBV7-2 and J usage is TRBJ2-7, with 13 bases that match TRBD2. The CDR3 contains 17 residues. CDR1 and CDR2 (germline): SGHTA, FQGNSA. The trim removed 4 bases at V and 3 bases at J, leaving 9 bases unmatched. Here the CDR3 reads CASSSPGLAGNNYEQYF. DNA of the CDR3: TGTGCCAGCAGCTCCCCGGGACTAGCGGGGAATAACTACGAGCAGTACTTC.

This clonotype was observed a few times. The V and J genes are TRBV5-1 and TRBJ2-2; D ambiguous. CDR1 is SGHRS, CDR2 YFSETQ, per germline. The CDR3 extends over 14 amino acids. Trimming left V 4 bases short and J 0 bases short, with 7 bases between. CDR3 bases: TGCGCCAGCAGCCCGACTCCGAACACCGGGGAGCTGTTTTTT. It codes for CASSPTPNTGELFF.

Note on this clonotype: A much larger clone differs from this one at a single base, so this may be a read error. The chain carries TRBV12-3 or TRBV12-4 and TRBJ2-7; the D is unclear. This CDR3 spans 13 amino acids. In DNA form, the CDR3 reads TGTGCCAGCAGTTTATCAACTCCCTACAAGCAGTACTTC. This sequence encodes CASSLSTPYKQYF.

In this sample, this clonotype turned up a few times. This rearrangement joins TRBV30 to TRBJ2-1; TRBD2 matches 9 bases. Losses at the gene ends were 6 bases for V and 10 bases for J; bases not matched to a gene: 4. The CDR3 length is 11 residues. The germline gives CDR1 GTSNPN, CDR2 SVGIG (reference sequence). CDR3 coding DNA: TGTGCCTGCAATCTAGCGGGAGAGCAGTTCTTC. Translating gives CACNLAGEQFF. Full variable domain (rest looked up from reference TRBV30 and TRBJ2-1): SQTIHQWPATLVQPVGSPLSLECTVEGTSNPNLYWYRQAAGRGLQLLFYSVGIGQISSEVPQNLSASRPQDRQFILSSKKLLLSDSGFYLCACNLAGEQFFGPGTRLTVL.

On this clonotype itself: Given a much more abundant clone one base away, this may be a read error. The chain links TRBV20-1 to TRBJ2-1, with 9 nucleotides matching TRBD2. V was clipped by 0 bases and J by 2 bases; unmatched bases: 11. The CDR3 length is 18 residues. Germline CDR1 reads DFQATT; CDR2 reads SNEGSKA (reference sequence). The CDR3 DNA is TGCAGTGCTAGAGATCTAATGGCGGGAGGGCTGCCCTACAATGAGCAGTTCTTC. The encoded protein is CSARDLMAGGLPYNEQFF.